This T cell receptor (beta chain) was recorded in a study of beta chain features in type 1 diabetes. The investigators reverse transcribed all of the isolated RNA, so they sequenced expressed TCRB transcripts. Libraries were prepared by immunoSEQ multiplex PCR; TCRdb keeps only in-frame clonotypes and omits some of them. The sample has over 300,000 clones; 6.5% to 10% are singletons. In this sample, this clone turned up a few times. This clonotype was obtained from a woman younger than 35 in good health. The sequenced sample was central memory CD4+ T cells from blood.

The CDR3 DNA sequence: TGTGCCAGCAGAGCAGACAACTCCGATCTCGGCTACACCTTC. The encoded protein is CASRADNSDLGYTF. The chain is built from TRBV2 and TRBJ1-2, with D hard to call. CDR1 SNHLY and CDR2 FYNNEI come from the germline V gene. Trimming took 6 bases from V and 8 from J, leaving 19 bases between them. The CDR3 loop spans 14 amino acids.